The T cell receptor (beta chain) described here comes from a study of cytomegalovirus exposure and HLA in healthy donors. Trimming took 1 base from V and 0 from J, leaving 11 bases between them. The CDR3 runs to 16 residues. The V gene's germline CDR1 is SGHRS and CDR2 YFSETQ. Overall study findings and caveats: Altogether, 160 or so TCR beta chains were recorded as cytomegalovirus-associated. Reports indicate that TCR beta sequences accurately predicted the HLA-A and HLA-B alleles of most subjects.

PCR involved 60 Vbeta and 13 Jbeta primers. Assay: immunoSEQ multiplex PCR; the TCRdb copy retains only in-frame clones and omits some. This table has more than 95,000 clones, roughly four fifths appearing once. Of note for this clone: Antigen: not known.

The V gene is TRBV5-1, the J gene TRBJ1-3; D remains ambiguous. The sequencing sample was made of PBMCs. This clonotype was obtained from a woman in her forties or fifties in good health and CMV-seropositive. CDR3 amino acids: CASSLLAVDSGNTIYF. The CDR3 DNA reads as TGCGCCAGCAGCTTGTTGGCAGTTGACTCTGGAAACACCATATATTTT.